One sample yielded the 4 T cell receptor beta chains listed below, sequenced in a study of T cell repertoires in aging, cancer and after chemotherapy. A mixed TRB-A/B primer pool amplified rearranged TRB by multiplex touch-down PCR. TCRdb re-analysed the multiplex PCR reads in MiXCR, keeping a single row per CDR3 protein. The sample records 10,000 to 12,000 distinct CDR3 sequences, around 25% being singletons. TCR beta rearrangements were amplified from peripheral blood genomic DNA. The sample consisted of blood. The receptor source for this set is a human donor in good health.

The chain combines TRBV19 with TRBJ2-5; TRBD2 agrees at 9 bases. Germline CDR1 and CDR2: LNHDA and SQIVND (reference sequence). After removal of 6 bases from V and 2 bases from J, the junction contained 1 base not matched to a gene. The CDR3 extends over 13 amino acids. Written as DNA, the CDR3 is TGTGCCAGTAGGCTAGCGGGGCAAGAGACCCAGTACTTC. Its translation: CASRLAGQETQYF.

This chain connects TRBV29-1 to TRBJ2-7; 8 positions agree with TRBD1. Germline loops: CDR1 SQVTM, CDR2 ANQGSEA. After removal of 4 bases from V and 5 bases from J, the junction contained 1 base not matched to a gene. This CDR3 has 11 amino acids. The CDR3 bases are TGCAGCGTTGCGACAGGGGACGAGCAGTACTTC. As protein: CSVATGDEQYF.

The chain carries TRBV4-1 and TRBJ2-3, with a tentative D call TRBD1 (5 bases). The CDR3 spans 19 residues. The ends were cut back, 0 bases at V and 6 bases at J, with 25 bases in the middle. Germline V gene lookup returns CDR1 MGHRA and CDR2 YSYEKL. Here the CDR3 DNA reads TGCGCCAGCAGCCAAGAAGAAGGTCAGGGATGGGGTTTGGAGGATACGCAGTATTTT. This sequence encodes CASSQEEGQGWGLEDTQYF.

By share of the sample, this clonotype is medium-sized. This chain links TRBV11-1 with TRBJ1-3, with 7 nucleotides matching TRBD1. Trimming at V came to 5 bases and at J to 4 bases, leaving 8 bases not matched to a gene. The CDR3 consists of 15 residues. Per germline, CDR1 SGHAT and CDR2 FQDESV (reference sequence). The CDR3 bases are TGTGCCAGCAGCCTGGACAGGTTCTACGGAAACACCATATATTTT. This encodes CASSLDRFYGNTIYF.